The 12 T cell receptor beta chains presented below share a single source sample, sequenced in a study of OX40 agonist ivuxolimab in advanced cancers. TCRdb's table, derived via immunoSEQ multiplex PCR, lists solely in-frame clones and lacks some. The sample gives tens of thousands of clones, more than 80% of which show up once; approximately 0.51% is in the top ten. The material was CD4+ or CD8+ T cells sorted from blood, obtained in a trial of the OX40 agonist ivuxolimab. These receptor sequences come from an adult with an advanced solid tumor such as melanoma, head and neck, liver or kidney cancer.

This clone appeared once. This chain uses TRBV5-5 with TRBJ2-7; 9 bases are a match to TRBD1. CDR3 length: 16 residues. Looked up from germline, CDR1 is SGHKS and CDR2 is YYEKEE (reference sequence). Trimming took 0 bases from V and 6 from J; bases not matched to a gene: 10. CDR3 region: CASSLGGGTGWIEQYF. In nucleotides, the CDR3 is TGTGCCAGCAGCTTGGGCGGCGGGACAGGGTGGATCGAGCAGTACTTC.

The genes are TRBV30 and TRBJ2-7; unclear D gene. Trimming removed 3 bases at V and 3 bases at J, with 9 bases between. The CDR3 has 12 residues. From germline, CDR1 is GTSNPN and CDR2 SVGIG (reference sequence). The CDR3 reads CAWSLTGYEQYF. Written as DNA, the CDR3 is TGTGCCTGGAGCCTTACGGGCTACGAGCAGTACTTC.

The V and J genes are TRBV10-2 and TRBJ2-7; possibly TRBD1 or TRBD2 for D (5 bases each). Between the trimmed V and J ends, which lost 2 bases and 0 bases, there was a span of 8 bases. This CDR3 contains 14 residues. The V gene's germline CDR1 is WSHSY and CDR2 SAAADI. The CDR3 reads CASSEGGSSYEQYF. In DNA, the CDR3 is TGCGCCAGCAGTGAGGGGGGTAGCTCCTACGAGCAGTACTTC.

The chain employs TRBV5-1 and TRBJ1-4; D might be TRBD1 (5 bases). Looked up from germline, CDR1 is SGHRS and CDR2 is YFSETQ. Trimming took off 4 bases at V and 2 bases at J, with 9 bases between the two ends. The CDR3 sequence is 14 residues long. The CDR3 protein is CASSRGTTNEKLFF. In DNA, the CDR3 is TGCGCCAGCAGCCGGGGGACGACTAATGAAAAACTGTTTTTT.

The rearrangement joins TRBV7-7 to TRBJ1-2; TRBD1 is a possible D gene (5 bases). Germline V gene data show CDR1 as SSHAT and CDR2 as FNYEAQ (reference sequence). The CDR3 totals 12 residues. The chain's CDR3 is CASVTENYGYTF. CDR3 in DNA: TGTGCTAGTGTGACAGAGAACTATGGCTACACCTTC.

The chain has TRBV9 and TRBJ2-1; TRBD1 matches at 8 bases. Trimming at V came to 0 bases and at J to 5 bases, leaving 4 bases not matched to a gene. The CDR3 is made up of 15 amino acids. CDR1 is SGDLS and CDR2 is YYNGEE in the germline V gene. The CDR3 is CASSVEGRGHNEQFF. CDR3 bases: TGTGCCAGCAGCGTAGAAGGCAGGGGGCACAATGAGCAGTTCTTC.

V gene TRBV19 combines with J gene TRBJ1-4; D not resolved. The CDR3 has 13 amino acids. CDR1 is LNHDA and CDR2 is SQIVND in the germline V gene (reference sequence). V was pared by 6 bases and J by 10 bases, with 15 bases between. The CDR3 protein is CASRMARVGKLFF. The CDR3 DNA reads TGTGCCAGTAGGATGGCCCGTGTTGGAAAACTGTTTTTT.

This chain uses TRBV10-3 with TRBJ2-5; TRBD2 matches 7 bases. V gave up 6 bases and J gave up 5 bases; unmatched junction bases: 15. The CDR3 loop spans 16 amino acids. Germline CDR1 ENHRY, CDR2 SYGVKD. The CDR3 spells CAISGGERDPRETQYF. In nucleotides, the CDR3 is TGTGCCATCAGCGGCGGGGAGCGGGACCCTCGGGAGACCCAGTACTTC.

A note on this clone: The junction shows a germline mismatch at one end, possibly a read error. At the DNA level, this CDR3 is encoded by other sequences in the same sample as well. The chain is built from TRBV7-8 and TRBJ2-5, with 11 nucleotides matching TRBD2. The germline gives CDR1 SGHVS, CDR2 FQNEAQ. The CDR3 runs to 15 residues. The CDR3 DNA is TGCGCCAGCAGCTTAGCGGGAGGGAGTCAAGAGACCCAGTACTTC. Protein sequence: CASSLAGGSQETQYF.

The chain joins TRBV11-3 to TRBJ2-1; tentative D call: TRBD2 (6 bases). CDR1 is SGHNT, CDR2 YENEEA, per germline. The CDR3 contains 15 residues. V was cut by 2 bases and J by 1 base, with 9 bases left in between. This CDR3 is CASSLRGGSYNEQFF. The CDR3 DNA reads as TGTGCCAGCAGCTTAAGGGGAGGATCCTACAATGAGCAGTTCTTC. Based on the CDR3 plus reference TRBV11-3 and TRBJ2-1, the full variable domain is EAGVVQSPRYKIIEKKQPVAFWCNPISGHNTLYWYLQNLGQGPELLIRYENEEAVDDSQLPKDRFSAERLKGVDSTLKIQPAELGDSAVYLCASSLRGGSYNEQFFGPGTRLTVL.

This chain uses TRBV6-6 with TRBJ2-7, with 9 nucleotides matching TRBD2. Trimming took 8 bases from V and 0 from J; bases not matched to a gene: 5. CDR3 size: 14 residues. Germline assignment: CDR1 MNHNY and CDR2 SVGAGI (reference sequence). The CDR3 bases are TGTGCCAGCTGCAATAGCGGGGGCTCCTACGAGCAGTACTTC. Translation: CASCNSGGSYEQYF.

The rearrangement links TRBV19 to TRBJ1-2, with TRBD1 as a possible D gene (6 bases). CDR1 LNHDA and CDR2 SQIVND come from the germline V gene (reference sequence). This CDR3 contains 12 residues. V shed 3 bases and J shed 8 bases, with 10 bases lying between them. The CDR3 DNA reads as TGTGCCAGTAGTATGGGCGGGGGCGGCTACACCTTC. Translation: CASSMGGGGYTF.